This TCR beta chain was sequenced for a study of blood T cell repertoires in COVID-19. As for the study in general: From T cells, B-cell-depleted T cells, or PBMCs came the material, which was cDNA or gDNA.

Some clones are missing from TCRdb's copy, which holds only in-frame ones; the method was immunoSEQ multiplex PCR. The data contain more than 250,000 clones, just under 90% of them singletons. Material: peripheral blood. This TCR was recovered from a woman in her forties or fifties with COVID-19, enrolled during active disease.

CDR3 nucleotides: TGTGCCAGCAGCTTATTGGGAGGGAGCTATGGCTACACCTTC. This encodes CASSLLGGSYGYTF. The chain links TRBV7-2 to TRBJ1-2; D remains ambiguous. Germline V lookup: CDR1 SGHTA, CDR2 FQGNSA. Trimming shortened V by 2 bases and J by 4 bases, and 11 bases separated the two germline ends. CDR3 size: 14 residues.